This TCR beta chain is from a study of CD4 T cells in relation to SARS-CoV-2 and coronaviruses. Looking at the study overall: A couple of subjects were Hispanic; patients were roughly 8 males and a handful of females. Study findings and constraints: According to naive versus memory sequencing, detected responses are memory recall, not newly primed.

Assay used: immunoSEQ multiplex PCR; TCRdb lists only in-frame clones, some missing. This table has 9,500 to 13,000 clones, 87% appearing once. Concerning this clone: The antigen is undetermined.

This CDR3 region has 17 residues. V was shortened by 1 base and J by 10 bases, with 20 bases between the two germline ends. Germline CDR1 SNHLY, CDR2 FYNNEI. Sequenced: naive CD4+ T cells from PBMCs. Subset defined: naive CD4+ T cells isolated by negative enrichment. V and J are TRBV2 and TRBJ1-6; no definite D call. The origin of this receptor is an adult with COVID-19. The chain's CDR3 is CASSEEWLPVSGSPLHF. CDR3 in DNA: TGTGCCAGCAGTGAAGAATGGTTACCAGTATCGGGCTCACCCCTCCACTTT.